These T cell receptor beta chains were read from a single sample in a study of shared clonotypes between healthy human individuals. Libraries were prepared by immunoSEQ multiplex PCR; TCRdb keeps only in-frame clonotypes and omits some of them. Here the sample spans more than 2 million clones, approximately 92% being singletons. The sequenced sample was naive CD8+ T cells from PBMCs. The receptors originated from a man between 18 and 29 years old in good health. Some clones in this sample may be carry-over from other donors' samples. Both conserved end residues are part of each CDR3. The D gene is left open where the match is weak. Clone size is not always given. Where it is, it says once, few, many or a class for expanded clones.

v_call: TRBV9
j_call: TRBJ1-1
d_call: TRBD1
clone_size: .
cdr3_nt: TGTGCCAGCAGCGGACAGGGGGCGCAGACTGAAGCTTTCTTT
cdr3_aa: CASSGQGAQTEAFF

v_call: TRBV29-1
j_call: TRBJ2-1
d_call: .
clone_size: .
cdr3_nt: TGCAGCGTTGAAGGCTTCTACAATGAGCAGTTCTTC
cdr3_aa: CSVEGFYNEQFF

v_call: TRBV2
j_call: TRBJ2-7
d_call: TRBD1
clone_size: .
cdr3_nt: TGTGCCAGCAGTGAAGGTCTTCTAGGGGGCTTCTACGAGCAGTACTTC
cdr3_aa: CASSEGLLGGFYEQYF

v_call: TRBV4-1
j_call: TRBJ1-1
d_call: TRBD1
clone_size: .
cdr3_nt: TGCGCCAGCAGCCATCGACAGGGAGTTGAAGCTTTCTTT
cdr3_aa: CASSHRQGVEAFF

v_call: TRBV10-3
j_call: TRBJ1-1
d_call: .
clone_size: .
cdr3_nt: TGTGCCACCGACGGGGGCGGAACTGAAGCTTTCTTT
cdr3_aa: CATDGGGTEAFF

v_call: TRBV5-6
j_call: TRBJ2-7
d_call: .
clone_size: .
cdr3_nt: TGTGCCAGCAGCCTTTGGACGGTCCCCGGCGAGCAGTACTTC
cdr3_aa: CASSLWTVPGEQYF

v_call: TRBV19
j_call: TRBJ1-1
d_call: .
clone_size: .
cdr3_nt: TGTGCCAGTAGTATAGGTTGGGAACAGAACACTGAAGCTTTCTTT
cdr3_aa: CASSIGWEQNTEAFF

v_call: TRBV27
j_call: TRBJ1-1
d_call: .
clone_size: once
cdr3_nt: TGTGCCAGCAGCTGGGCCGTGAACACTGAAGCTTTCTTT
cdr3_aa: CASSWAVNTEAFF

v_call: TRBV30
j_call: TRBJ1-4
d_call: .
clone_size: .
cdr3_nt: TGTGCCTGGAGTGACGGTTCTGGTGAAAAACTGTTTTTT
cdr3_aa: CAWSDGSGEKLFF

v_call: TRBV6-1
j_call: TRBJ2-1
d_call: .
clone_size: .
cdr3_nt: TGTGCCAGCGGTTCCGCTGGGCAGCGGGATGAGCAGTTCTTC
cdr3_aa: CASGSAGQRDEQFF

v_call: TRBV27
j_call: TRBJ2-1
d_call: TRBD2
clone_size: .
cdr3_nt: TGTGCCAGCAGTTTCTTTAGCGGGAGTGGGAATGAGCAGTTCTTC
cdr3_aa: CASSFFSGSGNEQFF

v_call: TRBV5-1
j_call: TRBJ2-1
d_call: .
clone_size: .
cdr3_nt: TGCGCCAGCAGCTTGGCTCCGGGACCCTCCTACAATGAGCAGTTCTTC
cdr3_aa: CASSLAPGPSYNEQFF

v_call: TRBV7-9
j_call: TRBJ2-1
d_call: .
clone_size: .
cdr3_nt: TGTGCCAGCAGCTTAGACCGCAGTTACAATGAGCAGTTCTTC
cdr3_aa: CASSLDRSYNEQFF

v_call: TRBV10-2
j_call: TRBJ2-7
d_call: TRBD1
clone_size: .
cdr3_nt: TGCGCCAGCAGTAATAGGGGGACAGCACACGAGCAGTACTTC
cdr3_aa: CASSNRGTAHEQYF

v_call: TRBV27
j_call: TRBJ2-3
d_call: .
clone_size: .
cdr3_nt: TGTGCCAGCAGTTTATACCCAGGCCCACTCAGCACAGATACGCAGTATTTT
cdr3_aa: CASSLYPGPLSTDTQYF

v_call: TRBV6-1
j_call: TRBJ2-7
d_call: TRBD2
clone_size: once
cdr3_nt: TGTGCCAGCAGTGAACCCGGGACTAGCGTATCCTACGAGCAGTACTTC
cdr3_aa: CASSEPGTSVSYEQYF

v_call: TRBV29-1
j_call: TRBJ2-7
d_call: TRBD1
clone_size: .
cdr3_nt: TGCAGCGTTGAAGGACAGGGGGTCTGGGAGCAGTACTTC
cdr3_aa: CSVEGQGVWEQYF

v_call: TRBV7-8
j_call: TRBJ1-2
d_call: .
clone_size: .
cdr3_nt: TGTGCCAGCAGCTTAGATCTGTTGAGGACAGTTAACTATGGCTACACCTTC
cdr3_aa: CASSLDLLRTVNYGYTF

v_call: TRBV27
j_call: TRBJ2-1
d_call: .
clone_size: .
cdr3_nt: TGTGCCAGCAGGTACAGGGTGGGGTACAATGAGCAGTTCTTC
cdr3_aa: CASRYRVGYNEQFF

v_call: TRBV9
j_call: TRBJ2-2
d_call: .
clone_size: .
cdr3_nt: TGTGCCAGCAGCCCCCCGGCCGGGACGAACACCGGGGAGCTGTTTTTT
cdr3_aa: CASSPPAGTNTGELFF

v_call: TRBV7-6
j_call: TRBJ2-1
d_call: TRBD2
clone_size: .
cdr3_nt: TGTGCCAGCAGCTTAGGGCTAGCGGGATTTGGGAATGAGCAGTTCTTC
cdr3_aa: CASSLGLAGFGNEQFF

v_call: TRBV27
j_call: TRBJ2-1
d_call: TRBD2
clone_size: .
cdr3_nt: TGTGCCAGCAGTTTACTCCCCGGGAGGGTGGACAATGAGCAGTTCTTC
cdr3_aa: CASSLLPGRVDNEQFF

v_call: TRBV27
j_call: TRBJ2-7
d_call: TRBD2
clone_size: .
cdr3_nt: TGTGCCAGCAGCACCTCGGGGGGCGAGCAGTACTTC
cdr3_aa: CASSTSGGEQYF

v_call: TRBV10-3
j_call: TRBJ1-2
d_call: .
clone_size: .
cdr3_nt: TGTGCCACACAAATAGGTCCGACAGGCGCCCTGCTTTATGGCTACACCTTC
cdr3_aa: CATQIGPTGALLYGYTF